The 30 T cell receptor beta chains presented below share a single source sample, sequenced in a study of read filtering for tumor transcriptome and immune sequencing (TCRdb year 2020). TCRdb records Illumina HiSeq 4000 as the sequencer. TCR libraries were built from 400 ng RNA with the Immunoverse kit, using molecular barcoded adaptors covering alpha/delta and beta/gamma chains. Using fastp at Q25 and MiXCR, TCRdb reprocessed the public reads and kept productive beta chains. Each CDR3 protein appears once, grouped with its most common genes and DNA. Within this sample are tens of thousands of distinct CDR3 sequences, with less than 20% of them counted one time only. Together, the top ten hold 11% of the sample. The sample consisted of a population of CD138-negative cells sorted from bone marrow. This specimen's cell subset or site label, per the study, means: bone marrow mononuclear cells depleted of CD138+ plasma/myeloma cells by negative magnetic selection. The receptors were sampled from a donor over 35 with multiple myeloma.

About this clonotype: Its ends do not fully match the called genes, so a read error is possible. The rearrangement links TRBV7-3 to TRBJ1-1, with D unresolved. Germline-derived CDR1 and CDR2 are SGHTA and FQGTGA. CDR3 length: 13 amino acids. Here the CDR3 DNA reads TGTGCCCGCAGCTTAAAACCCGACACTGAAGCTTTCTTT. It codes for CARSLKPDTEAFF.

This clonotype appeared many times. The V gene is TRBV11-2, the J gene TRBJ2-5; 7 nucleotides match TRBD1. V was clipped by 6 bases and J by 5 bases; unmatched bases: 6. The CDR3 runs 13 residues. The V gene's germline CDR1 is SGHAT and CDR2 FQNNGV. The DNA of the CDR3 is TGTGCCAGCAGAGGGGGCGCCGGGGAGACCCAGTACTTC. It specifies CASRGGAGETQYF.

This clonotype showed up just a few times. At one end, the junction sequence differs from germline, possibly due to a read error. The rearrangement joins TRBV11-2 to TRBJ1-1, with 9 bases identical to TRBD1. The CDR3 runs 15 residues. Germline CDR1 is SGHAT and CDR2 is FQNNGV. CDR3 in amino acids: CASSPTTGGRTGAFF. As DNA, the CDR3 is TGTGCCAGCAGCCCGACGACAGGGGGTCGAACTGGAGCTTTCTTT. The full variable domain, rest sourced from reference TRBV11-2 and TRBJ1-1, is EAGVAQSPRYKIIEKRQSVAFWCNPISGHATLYWYQQILGQGPKLLIQFQNNGVVDDSQLPKDRFSAERLKGVDSTLKIQPAKLEDSAVYLCASSPTTGGRTGAFFGQGTRLTVV.

This clonotype was recorded many times. This sequence joins TRBV20-1 and TRBJ2-7; TRBD2 agrees at 13 bases. Germline CDR1 reads DFQATT; CDR2 reads SNEGSKA (reference sequence). After removal of 1 base from V and 6 bases from J, the junction contained 6 bases not matched to a gene. The CDR3 has 15 residues. The CDR3 DNA reads as TGCAGTGCTAGAGGCACTAGCGGGGGGGCTGGCGAGCAGTACTTC. Residues: CSARGTSGGAGEQYF.

This clonotype came up many times. This chain uses TRBV20-1 with TRBJ2-1; D is ambiguous. V lost 5 bases and J lost 2, with 19 bases in between. The CDR3 has 16 amino acids. Germline V gene lookup returns CDR1 DFQATT and CDR2 SNEGSKA (reference sequence). This CDR3 reads CSAQYSGTVAYNEQFF. The DNA of the CDR3 is TGCAGTGCTCAATACAGTGGCACGGTCGCCTACAATGAGCAGTTCTTC.

At least ten counts were recorded for this clonotype. The chain uses TRBV6-6 and TRBJ1-1; D not certain. The V end lost 6 bases, the J end lost 1 base, and 12 bases lay between the germline ends. This CDR3 region has 14 residues. Germline CDR1 reads MNHNY; CDR2 reads SVGAGI (reference sequence). CDR3 loop: CASSKSGWNTEAFF. Written as DNA, the CDR3 is TGTGCCAGCAGCAAAAGTGGTTGGAACACTGAAGCTTTCTTT.

This clonotype was counted at least ten times. This chain links TRBV6-5 with TRBJ2-1, with D possibly matching TRBD2 (6 bases). V was cut by 2 bases and J by 7 bases, with 12 bases left in between. Germline loops: CDR1 MNHEY, CDR2 SVGAGI. This CDR3 spans 14 amino acids. The CDR3 nucleotides are TGTGCCAGCAGTTACGGCGGGGCCAGGAATGAGCAGTTCTTC. Amino acids: CASSYGGARNEQFF.

Many counts were recorded for this clonotype. The chain recombines TRBV6-2 or TRBV6-3 with TRBJ1-1, with TRBD1 identical over 8 bases. Germline CDR1 and CDR2: MNHEY and SVGEGT. The V gene end was trimmed by 7 bases and the J gene end by 7 bases; junction bases not matched to a gene: 8. The CDR3 extends over 13 amino acids. The CDR3: CASNRQGASEAFF. DNA for the CDR3: TGTGCCAGCAACCGTCAGGGGGCAAGTGAAGCTTTCTTT.

This clonotype has a count of ten or more. V usage is TRBV2 and J usage is TRBJ2-1; TRBD2 agrees at 9 bases. Germline-derived CDR1 and CDR2 are SNHLY and FYNNEI. The CDR3 extends over 16 amino acids. The V segment lost 0 bases and the J segment 4 bases; nucleotides outside the gene matches: 4. The CDR3 DNA reads as TGTGCCAGCAGTGAAGCGCTAGCGGGAAAATACAATGAGCAGTTCTTC. Translated: CASSEALAGKYNEQFF.

The count of this clonotype is one. This could be a read error, since a much larger clone is one nucleotide away. V gene TRBV7-3 combines with J gene TRBJ2-1; unclear D gene. The CDR3 sequence is 12 residues long. CDR1 is SGHTA, CDR2 FQGTGA, per germline. The DNA for the CDR3 is TGTGCCAGCAGCTCGAAAAAGAATGAGCAGCTCTTC. It yields the protein CASSSKKNEQLF.

Comments on this clonotype: This may be a read error, as it is one base from a much larger clone. J is TRBJ2-7 and V is TRBV20-1; 11 nucleotides line up with TRBD2. After removal of 2 bases from V and 5 bases from J, the junction contained 8 bases not matched to a gene. CDR1 and CDR2 from the germline V gene are DFQATT and SNEGSKA (reference sequence). This CDR3 has 15 residues. The CDR3 loop is CSARLTSGVVHEQYF. Here the CDR3 DNA reads TGCAGTGCTAGACTGACTAGCGGGGTTGTTCACGAGCAGTACTTC.

The table lists this clonotype with many counts. The chain uses TRBV7-8 and TRBJ2-5; D may correspond to TRBD1 or TRBD2 (5 bases each). This CDR3 is 14 amino acids long. Germline loops: CDR1 SGHVS, CDR2 FQNEAQ. V shed 6 bases and J shed 5 bases, with 16 bases lying between them. CDR3 amino acids: CASSLGDGGETQYF. The CDR3 DNA is TGTGCCAGCAGTTTGGGGGACGGCGGGGAGACCCAGTACTTC. Supplemented by reference TRBV7-8 and TRBJ2-5, the full variable domain reads GAGVSQSPRYKVAKRGQDVALRCDPISGHVSLFWYQQALGQGPEFLTYFQNEAQLDKSGLPSDRFFAERPEGSVSTLKIQRTQQEDSAVYLCASSLGDGGETQYFGPGTRLLVL.

For this clonotype: A far larger clone lies a single base away; this is likely a read error. The genes are TRBV7-9 and TRBJ1-4; D gene ambiguous. The CDR3 length is 14 residues. Per the germline V gene, CDR1 is SEHNR and CDR2 is FQNEAQ (reference sequence). CDR3 in amino acids: CACSLYGVNEKLFF. CDR3 DNA: TGTGCCTGCAGCTTATACGGAGTTAATGAAAAACTGTTTTTT.

This clonotype was picked up many times. Here the CDR3 DNA reads TGTGCCAGTAGTATGGGATGGAACACAGGGAGCTACGAGCAGTACTTC. Translated, it gives CASSMGWNTGSYEQYF. The chain joins TRBV19 to TRBJ2-7; D possibly corresponds to TRBD1 (6 bases). This CDR3 is 16 amino acids long. In germline, CDR1 is LNHDA, CDR2 SQIVND (reference sequence). Trimming pared 3 bases from V and 3 bases from J, leaving 18 bases between.

In its sample, this clonotype was seen many times. The rearrangement uses TRBV9 and TRBJ2-1, with a tentative D call TRBD2 (6 bases). The germline CDR1 and CDR2 sequences are SGDLS and YYNGEE. This CDR3 contains 14 residues. The V end lost 2 bases, the J end lost 8 bases, and 14 bases lay between the germline ends. The CDR3, as DNA: TGTGCCAGCAGCGTTAGCGGAGCATACGATGAGCAGTTCTTC. It is translated as CASSVSGAYDEQFF.

This clonotype was detected only once. This sequence may be a read error, since a much larger clone differs from it by one base. This sequence joins TRBV9 and TRBJ1-2; D uncertain. The germline V gene has CDR1 SGDLS and CDR2 YYNGEE. V was trimmed by 0 bases and J by 4 bases, leaving 7 bases between them. The CDR3 totals 13 residues. The CDR3 sequence: CASSVVASYGYTF. The CDR3 DNA follows: TGTGCCAGCAGCGTAGTGGCAAGCTATGGCTACACCTTC.

This clonotype was seen many times. The CDR3: CASSGHGQGIRQPQHF. CDR3 coding DNA: TGTGCCAGCAGTGGCCACGGACAGGGGATCCGTCAGCCCCAGCATTTT. This chain uses TRBV6-6 with TRBJ1-5; 9 bases match TRBD1. Germline V gene sequence: CDR1 MNHNY, CDR2 SVGAGI (reference sequence). The V segment lost 5 bases and the J segment 6 bases; nucleotides outside the gene matches: 11. The CDR3 loop spans 16 amino acids.

This clonotype appeared a few times. V and J are TRBV7-9 and TRBJ2-5; weak D call: TRBD1 (6 bases). This CDR3 has 12 residues. Germline V gives CDR1 SEHNR, CDR2 FQNEAQ (reference sequence). Trimming left V 5 bases short and J 5 bases short, with 9 bases between. Here the CDR3 reads CASSVTGETQYF. The CDR3 nucleotides are TGTGCCAGCAGCGTTACAGGGGAGACCCAGTACTTC. The full variable domain, with the rest looked up from reference TRBV7-9 and TRBJ2-5, is DTGVSQNPRHKITKRGQNVTFRCDPISEHNRLYWYRQTLGQGPEFLTYFQNEAQLEKSRLLSDRFSAERPKGSFSTLEIQRTEQGDSAMYLCASSVTGETQYFGPGTRLLVL.

In this sample, this clonotype turned up many times. The rearrangement links TRBV19 to TRBJ1-1; D is perhaps TRBD1 (6 bases). The CDR3 sequence is 14 residues long. The germline V gene has CDR1 LNHDA and CDR2 SQIVND (reference sequence). Trimming cost V 2 bases and J 4 bases, with 11 bases left between them. CDR3 amino acids: CASSIRRGSTEAFF. The CDR3 bases are TGTGCCAGTAGTATAAGAAGGGGGAGCACTGAAGCTTTCTTT.

The chain carries TRBV12-3 or TRBV12-4 and TRBJ1-5; D gene ambiguous. V was shortened by 8 bases and J by 7 bases, with 15 bases between the two germline ends. CDR3 length equals 13 residues. The CDR3 bases are TGTGCCAGCGGCCGGACGGACCTGCAGCCCCAGCATTTT. Its protein product is CASGRTDLQPQHF.

This clonotype occurred many times. The chain combines TRBV20-1 with TRBJ2-7; 8 bases fit TRBD2. Trimming took 1 base from V and 6 from J; bases not matched to a gene: 11. CDR1 DFQATT and CDR2 SNEGSKA come from the germline V gene (reference sequence). The CDR3 is 15 residues long. CDR3 region: CSARAPGLDRREQYF. In DNA, the CDR3 is TGCAGTGCTAGAGCTCCGGGACTAGATCGACGCGAGCAGTACTTC.

Note on this clonotype: A much larger clone lies one base from this, so it may be a read error. The rearrangement uses TRBV5-1 and TRBJ2-2; D remains ambiguous. The germline V and J ends were trimmed by 6 bases and 3 bases, with 18 bases remaining between them. Germline V gene lookup returns CDR1 SGHRS and CDR2 YFSETQ. This CDR3 contains 16 residues. The CDR3 nucleotides read TGCGCCAGCACCTTCTCCAGGAACGCGGACACCGGGGAGCTGTTTTTT. Protein product: CASTFSRNADTGELFF.

This clonotype has a handful of counts. This chain links TRBV9 with TRBJ1-2; D remains ambiguous. Trimming removed 0 bases from V and 6 bases from J, with 12 bases in between. Germline CDR1 SGDLS, CDR2 YYNGEE. The CDR3 extends over 14 amino acids. CDR3 DNA: TGTGCCAGCAGCGTAGGCTCTAGTAGAGATGGCTACACCTTC. Amino acids: CASSVGSSRDGYTF.

This clonotype showed up many times. This chain links TRBV20-1 with TRBJ2-7; 7 bases are shared with TRBD1. The V gene end was trimmed by 6 bases and the J gene end by 0 bases; junction bases not matched to a gene: 8. The CDR3 length is 14 residues. Germline-derived CDR1 and CDR2 are DFQATT and SNEGSKA (reference sequence). The CDR3 DNA reads TGCAGTGCCCCTGACAGGGCTAGCTCCTACGAGCAGTACTTC. This gives the protein CSAPDRASSYEQYF.

Regarding this clonotype: This may come from a read error, since a much larger clone is one base off. This sequence joins TRBV23-1 and TRBJ2-7; no reliable D call. TRBV23-1 falls under the ORF class, with uncertain function. Trimming shortened V by 1 base and J by 6 bases, and 10 bases separated the two germline ends. The CDR3 covers 13 residues. In DNA, the CDR3 is TGCGCCAGCAGTCAATACCCCATGGGCGAGCAGTACTTC. It encodes CASSQYPMGEQYF.

On this clonotype: It may be a read error: a sequence one base away is much more abundant. The chain carries TRBV2 and TRBJ2-1; 7 nucleotides agree with TRBD2. The CDR3 contains 15 residues. CDR1 is SNHLY, CDR2 FYNNEI, per germline. The CDR3 DNA sequence: TGTGCCGGCAGTGAACGGGAGGCCTCCTACAATGAGCAGTTCTTC. Its translation is CAGSEREASYNEQFF. Together with reference TRBV2 and TRBJ2-1, the CDR3 gives the full variable domain: EPEVTQTPSHQVTQMGQEVILRCVPISNHLYFYWYRQILGQKVEFLVSFYNNEISEKSEIFDDQFSVERPDGSNFTLKIRSTKLEDSAMYFCAGSEREASYNEQFFGPGTRLTVL.

Only a few counts were recorded for this clonotype. The rearrangement links TRBV20-1 to TRBJ1-5; no firm D call. Germline CDR1 and CDR2: DFQATT and SNEGSKA (reference sequence). This CDR3 is built from 15 residues. Trimming removed 3 bases at V and 0 bases at J, with 12 bases between. In DNA, the CDR3 is TGCAGTGCTAGGACCAGAACCGGTAGCAATCAGCCCCAGCATTTT. Amino acids: CSARTRTGSNQPQHF.

This clonotype was counted many times. The gene calls are TRBV5-6 and TRBJ1-1; D is unclear. This CDR3 region has 14 residues. Per germline, CDR1 SGHDT and CDR2 YYEEEE. V was shortened by 2 bases and J by 4 bases, with 12 bases between the two germline ends. The CDR3 spells CASSLYMGGTEAFF. CDR3 in DNA: TGTGCCAGCAGCTTATACATGGGAGGCACTGAAGCTTTCTTT.

A note on this clonotype: A much larger clone differs by one base, so this may be a read error. In nucleotides, the CDR3 is TGTGCCAGCAGCCCAATAACTAGCGGATCCTACAATGAGCGGTTCTTC. This sequence encodes CASSPITSGSYNERFF. The chain has TRBV5-6 and TRBJ2-1; 8 bases align to TRBD2. This CDR3 spans 16 amino acids. CDR1 is SGHDT and CDR2 is YYEEEE in the germline V gene.

This clonotype was counted ten times or more. The chain is built from TRBV6-1 and TRBJ1-1, with D hard to call. Germline CDR1 is MNHNS and CDR2 is SASEGT. The CDR3 is 14 amino acids. Deletions cut 6 bases from V and 2 bases from J, with 13 bases between. In nucleotides, the CDR3 is TGTGCCAGCAGCCTCAGAGGCGGTAACACTGAAGCTTTCTTT. Protein: CASSLRGGNTEAFF.